One sample yielded the 18 T cell receptor beta chains listed below, sequenced in a study of cytomegalovirus exposure and HLA in healthy donors. Both 60 Vbeta primers and 13 Jbeta primers went into the PCR. The protocol was immunoSEQ multiplex PCR, while the TCRdb copy is restricted to in-frame clones and leaves out a portion. The data show 120,000 or so clones, about 81% seen once. Sequenced material: PBMCs. These receptors were obtained from a woman aged 50 to 60 in good health and CMV-seropositive.

CDR3 amino acids: CAWTGVRTQYF. DNA of the CDR3: TGTGCCTGGACGGGGGTTCGTACGCAGTATTTT. This chain uses TRBV30 with TRBJ2-3, with D possibly being TRBD2 (6 bases). This CDR3 has 11 amino acids. Germline loops: CDR1 GTSNPN, CDR2 SVGIG (reference sequence). The V gene lost 4 bases and the J gene lost 8 bases, with 10 bases spanning the gap.

This clone was detected once. The CDR3 loop is CAWNRGANYEQYF. The CDR3 bases are TGTGCCTGGAATCGGGGGGCTAACTACGAGCAGTACTTC. The V and J genes are TRBV30 and TRBJ2-7; perhaps TRBD2 as D (7 bases). Looked up from germline, CDR1 is GTSNPN and CDR2 is SVGIG (reference sequence). The CDR3 runs to 13 residues. Trimming took 4 bases from V and 3 from J, leaving 13 bases between them.

V and J are TRBV7-9 and TRBJ1-2; 8 positions agree with TRBD1. Germline lookup yields CDR1 SEHNR and CDR2 FQNEAQ (reference sequence). This CDR3 comprises 14 residues. Trimming cost V 5 bases and J 3 bases; bases outside gene matches: 5. CDR3 sequence reads: CASSGDRRDYGYTF. Here the CDR3 DNA reads TGTGCCAGCAGCGGGGACAGGCGAGACTATGGCTACACCTTC.

The chain has TRBV29-1 and TRBJ2-7; D is unresolved. CDR1 SQVTM and CDR2 ANQGSEA come from the germline V gene. The CDR3 spans 14 residues. Trimming took off 4 bases at V and 0 bases at J, with 13 bases between the two ends. For the CDR3, the DNA is TGCAGCGTTGCCCGCTCCTTGAGCTCCTACGAGCAGTACTTC. Its translation: CSVARSLSSYEQYF.

This chain links TRBV19 with TRBJ1-5; D perhaps matches TRBD1 (6 bases). CDR1 and CDR2 from the germline V gene are LNHDA and SQIVND (reference sequence). This CDR3 has 17 amino acids. V lost 6 bases, J lost 0 bases, and 18 bases lay in between. CDR3 nucleotide sequence: TGTGCCAGTAGATCCCAGGGGAGAGGACCTAGCAATCAGCCCCAGCATTTT. Encoded protein: CASRSQGRGPSNQPQHF.

The sample holds one count of this clone. This rearrangement joins TRBV5-4 to TRBJ2-7; 13 bases are shared with TRBD2. Per germline, CDR1 SGHNT and CDR2 YYREEE (reference sequence). The ends lost 4 bases at V and 4 bases at J; junction bases unmatched: 5. The CDR3 totals 15 residues. CDR3 nucleotides: TGTGCCAGCAGCAGTAAACTAGCGGGGGGGTACGAGCAGTACTTC. This gives the protein CASSSKLAGGYEQYF.

This CDR3 is CASSQDEKRTQYF. In DNA, the CDR3 is TGTGCCAGCAGCCAAGATGAAAAGAGGACCCAGTACTTC. The rearrangement uses TRBV4-2 and TRBJ2-5; D gene unclear. Trimming cost V 0 bases and J 7 bases, with 9 bases left between them. The CDR3 totals 13 residues. CDR1 is LGHNA, CDR2 YNFKEQ, per germline.

This chain links TRBV5-1 with TRBJ2-3; 7 nucleotides align to TRBD1. The CDR3 loop spans 15 amino acids. J gave up 5 bases and V 2 bases, and 8 bases lay outside the gene matches. From germline, CDR1 is SGHRS and CDR2 YFSETQ. CDR3 sequence: CASSLAQGVIDTQYF. In nucleotides, the CDR3 is TGCGCCAGCAGCTTAGCGCAGGGGGTCATAGATACGCAGTATTTT. Combining the CDR3 with reference TRBV5-1 and TRBJ2-3 gives the whole variable domain KAGVTQTPRYLIKTRGQQVTLSCSPISGHRSVSWYQQTPGQGLQFLFEYFSETQRNKGNFPGRFSGRQFSNSRSEMNVSTLELGDSALYLCASSLAQGVIDTQYFGPGTRLTVL.

This clone has a count of ten or more. The chain couples TRBV4-3 to TRBJ2-2; a weak D match, TRBD1 (6 bases). This CDR3 has 16 amino acids. V lost 7 bases and J 0 bases, leaving 15 bases between the germline ends. CDR1 and CDR2 from the germline V gene are LGHNA and YSLEER. CDR3 in DNA: TGCGCCAGCAAATCGGGACACTCGACGAACACCGGGGAGCTGTTTTTT. It encodes CASKSGHSTNTGELFF.

The chain couples TRBV11-3 to TRBJ1-2, with D hard to call. Trimming stripped 4 bases from V and 2 bases from J, with 11 bases between. The CDR3 sequence is 14 residues long. Germline V gene sequence: CDR1 SGHNT, CDR2 YENEEA. The chain's CDR3 is CASSSSDLNYGYTF. CDR3 nucleotides: TGTGCCAGCAGCTCCAGCGACCTAAACTATGGCTACACCTTC.

The chain joins TRBV7-9 to TRBJ1-2; TRBD1 is a possible D gene (6 bases). The V gene lost 6 bases and the J gene lost 6 bases, with 14 bases spanning the gap. CDR1 and CDR2 (germline): SEHNR, FQNEAQ (reference sequence). The CDR3 is 13 residues long. As DNA, the CDR3 is TGTGCCAGCAGACCCCGGGGGGCTAATGGCTACACCTTC. It yields the protein CASRPRGANGYTF. Looking up the rest from reference TRBV7-9 and TRBJ1-2 gives the full variable domain: DTGVSQNPRHKITKRGQNVTFRCDPISEHNRLYWYRQTLGQGPEFLTYFQNEAQLEKSRLLSDRFSAERPKGSFSTLEIQRTEQGDSAMYLCASRPRGANGYTFGSGTRLTVV.

The chain combines TRBV7-9 with TRBJ2-5; 7 bases line up with TRBD1. J lost 5 bases, V lost 7 bases, and 10 bases had no gene match. CDR1 and CDR2 (germline): SEHNR, FQNEAQ (reference sequence). The CDR3 extends over 14 amino acids. CDR3 region: CASTPQGGEETQYF. CDR3 in DNA: TGTGCCAGCACCCCCCAAGGGGGCGAGGAGACCCAGTACTTC.

In this sample, this clone turned up once. This chain links TRBV20-1 with TRBJ1-1, with D unclear. Germline V lookup: CDR1 DFQATT, CDR2 SNEGSKA (reference sequence). The CDR3 totals 11 residues. The CDR3 DNA follows: TGCACGGGTTTAGGGAGCACTGAAGCTTTCTTT. It encodes CTGLGSTEAFF.

This chain joins TRBV19 and TRBJ2-4; 16 nucleotides align to TRBD2. V was clipped by 6 bases and J by 10 bases; unmatched bases: 3. The CDR3 loop spans 14 amino acids. Looked up from germline, CDR1 is LNHDA and CDR2 is SQIVND (reference sequence). CDR3 DNA sequence: TGTGCCAGTAGCCGGGGACTAGCGGGAGGGATTCAGTACTTC. Its protein product is CASSRGLAGGIQYF.

V is TRBV5-5 and J is TRBJ2-3, with a weak D call TRBD1 (5 bases). Trimming removed 4 bases at V and 2 bases at J, with 8 bases between. The V gene's germline CDR1 is SGHKS and CDR2 YYEKEE (reference sequence). The CDR3 covers 13 residues. CDR3 sequence (DNA): TGTGCCAGCAGCCCGGACATCACAGATACGCAGTATTTT. It codes for CASSPDITDTQYF.

The chain's CDR3 is CASSLEQGGNYGYTF. CDR3 coding DNA: TGCGCCAGCAGCTTGGAGCAGGGAGGAAACTATGGCTACACCTTC. The chain couples TRBV5-1 to TRBJ1-2; perhaps TRBD1 as D (5 bases). This CDR3 is 15 amino acids long. With 0 bases removed from V and 2 bases from J, the gap between germline ends came to 11 bases. CDR1 SGHRS and CDR2 YFSETQ come from the germline V gene.

The rearrangement joins TRBV6-5 to TRBJ2-7, with D perhaps matching TRBD2 (5 bases). This CDR3 spans 13 amino acids. The V and J ends lost 7 bases and 4 bases respectively, with 14 bases between them. Germline CDR1 is MNHEY and CDR2 is SVGAGI. Here the CDR3 DNA reads TGTGCCAGCACCCCGCCGGGAACGTACGAGCAGTACTTC. It encodes CASTPPGTYEQYF.

The chain combines TRBV4-2 with TRBJ1-2, with D maybe TRBD1 (6 bases). This CDR3 comprises 15 residues. Germline CDR1 reads LGHNA; CDR2 reads YNFKEQ. V was shortened by 0 bases and J by 0 bases, with 8 bases between the two germline ends. CDR3 loop: CASSQETGANYGYTF. CDR3 sequence (DNA): TGTGCCAGCAGCCAAGAGACAGGAGCTAACTATGGCTACACCTTC.